These 32 T cell receptor beta chains were sequenced from one sample in a study of T cell clonality in common variable immunodeficiency. Generated by immunoSEQ multiplex PCR, the TCRdb table keeps only in-frame clones and is missing some. Observed are around 47,000 clones, no singletons, with the top ten taking around 2%. Sample: peripheral blood mononuclear cells. The receptors derive from a person aged 18 to 70 in good health.

Many counts were recorded for this clone. The read ends 3 residues shy of where the CDR3 ends; the end is completed using the germline J gene. This chain links TRBV11-2 with TRBJ1-1; D remains ambiguous. This CDR3 is built from 15 residues. Germline V gene data show CDR1 as SGHAT and CDR2 as FQNNGV. The ends were cut back, 1 base at V and 2 bases at J, with 11 bases in the middle. The CDR3 loop reads CASSLVKGFNTEAFF. The covered CDR3 bases are TGTGCCAGCAGCTTAGTTAAGGGCTTTAACACTGAA. Complete variable domain (other parts from reference TRBV11-2 and TRBJ1-1): EAGVAQSPRYKIIEKRQSVAFWCNPISGHATLYWYQQILGQGPKLLIQFQNNGVVDDSQLPKDRFSAERLKGVDSTLKIQPAKLEDSAVYLCASSLVKGFNTEAFFGQGTRLTVV.

This clone was observed many times. The CDR3 end is not reached by the read, which stops 3 residues before it; the germline J gene fills it in. The V and J genes are TRBV19 and TRBJ1-1; the D gene is possibly TRBD1 (6 bases). Per the germline V gene, CDR1 is LNHDA and CDR2 is SQIVND (reference sequence). This CDR3 has 15 amino acids. CDR3 DNA, as far as it was read: TGTGCCAGTAGTATGAGGTCTCAGGGGCCAAGTCGA. Residues: CASSMRSQGPSR. In full, the CDR3 reads CASSMRSQGPSRAFF.

This clone was found many times. From the germline J gene comes the end of the CDR3, since the read stops 3 residues before it. The V gene is TRBV20-1, the J gene TRBJ1-5, with a tentative D call TRBD1 (5 bases). Trimming took off 6 bases at V and 3 bases at J, with 12 bases between the two ends. Looked up from germline, CDR1 is DFQATT and CDR2 is SNEGSKA (reference sequence). The CDR3 extends over 13 amino acids. The CDR3 here is CSALTEINQPQHF. The sequenced CDR3 bases are TGCAGTGCACTGACAGAAATCAATCAGCCC.

The sample holds many counts of this clone. The observed sequence ends 3 residues before the CDR3 terminus, with the missing tail filled in from the germline J gene. This sequence joins TRBV5-1 and TRBJ2-5, with 8 positions matching TRBD2. The CDR3 length is 16 residues. Germline loops: CDR1 SGHRS, CDR2 YFSETQ. Losses at the gene ends were 4 bases for V and 2 bases for J; bases not matched to a gene: 10. CDR3: CASSRTLGLEQETQYF. Incomplete CDR3 DNA: TGCGCCAGCAGCCGGACGTTGGGACTAGAACAAGAGACC.

This clone was recorded at least ten times. Read sequence stops 3 residues before the CDR3 end, and the germline J gene provides the missing end. The chain employs TRBV7-6 and TRBJ2-1; 9 nucleotides line up with TRBD2. Germline V gene data show CDR1 as SGHVS and CDR2 as FNYEAQ. Germline trimming cut 3 bases from V and 8 bases from J; bases unmatched to any gene: 11. The CDR3 is 16 amino acids. The sequenced CDR3 bases are TGTGCCAGCAGCTTCCAAGGGACTAGCAACCGCGATGAG. Its translation: CASSFQGTSNRDE. From start to end, the CDR3 is CASSFQGTSNRDEQFF.

Many counts were recorded for this clone. The missing CDR3 end, 3 residues past where the read stops, is filled in from the germline J gene. The chain has TRBV5-4 and TRBJ2-3; 9 bases fit TRBD2. The J segment lost 2 bases and the V segment lost 2 bases, leaving 6 bases of the junction unmatched. The length of the CDR3 is 16 residues. Germline loops: CDR1 SGHNT, CDR2 YYREEE (reference sequence). CDR3 bases read: TGTGCCAGCAGCTTTCGAGTAGCGGGGGACACAGATACG. Translation gives CASSFRVAGDTDT. The whole CDR3 reads CASSFRVAGDTDTQYF.

This clone was picked up many times. The read gets to within 3 residues of the CDR3 end, and the germline J gene fills in the rest. This chain joins TRBV5-1 and TRBJ2-1, with D perhaps TRBD1 (6 bases). Germline loops: CDR1 SGHRS, CDR2 YFSETQ. V lost 5 bases to trimming and J lost 3 bases, with 18 bases between them. The CDR3 extends over 16 amino acids. The part of the CDR3 DNA that was read is TGCGCCAGCAGTAGCAGGGGTGAGGGGAACTACAATGAG. It specifies CASSSRGEGNYNE. The full CDR3 reads CASSSRGEGNYNEQFF.

This clone was found many times. Read data end 3 residues before the CDR3 end; the end is taken from the germline J gene. V is TRBV29-1 and J is TRBJ2-7; tentative D call: TRBD1 (5 bases). Germline CDR1 and CDR2: SQVTM and ANQGSEA. The CDR3 length is 13 residues. V dropped 1 base and J dropped 0 bases, with 7 bases sitting between them. CDR3 sequence: CSVEGDSSYEQYF. The CDR3 DNA, read in part, is TGCAGCGTTGAAGGAGACAGCTCCTACGAG.

In this sample, this clone turned up many times. Read coverage stops 3 residues before the CDR3 terminus; the germline J gene supplies the remainder. The gene calls are TRBV7-9 and TRBJ1-5; a possible D gene is TRBD1 (5 bases). V lost 5 bases, J lost 6 bases, and 11 bases lay in between. The CDR3 loop spans 13 amino acids. Germline V gene data show CDR1 as SEHNR and CDR2 as FQNEAQ (reference sequence). The DNA read from the CDR3 is TGTGCCAGCAGCCTCAGGGCTCGTCAGCCC. Translation: CASSLRARQP. The complete CDR3 sequence is CASSLRARQPQHF.

CDR3 DNA, as far as it was read: TGTGCCAGCAGCTCTAAAGACTACGAG. It translates to CASSSKDYE. The whole CDR3 reads CASSSKDYEQYF. The V and J genes are TRBV11-2 and TRBJ2-7, with D hard to call. With the read ending 3 residues before the CDR3 end, the germline J gene is used to fill in that end. CDR1 is SGHAT, CDR2 FQNNGV, per germline. Between the trimmed V and J ends, which lost 4 bases and 3 bases, there was a span of 7 bases. The CDR3 contains 12 residues.

This clone appeared many times. The read falls 3 residues short of the CDR3 end, and the missing part is taken from the germline J gene. The chain couples TRBV20-1 to TRBJ2-3, with 7 bases that match TRBD2. V shed 5 bases, J shed 4 bases, and the junction held 18 bases outside the gene matches. CDR1 is DFQATT, CDR2 SNEGSKA, per germline (reference sequence). The CDR3 covers 17 residues. The CDR3: CSAPSASGPRTADTQYF. The DNA read from the CDR3 is TGCAGTGCTCCTTCCGCTAGCGGTCCCAGGACCGCAGATACG.

This clone was detected ten times or more. The read ends 3 residues early relative to the CDR3; the germline J gene fills the gap. The chain joins TRBV20-1 to TRBJ1-3; 9 bases are shared with TRBD1. The ends lost 6 bases at V and 1 base at J; junction bases unmatched: 13. The CDR3 is 17 residues long. Germline CDR1 and CDR2: DFQATT and SNEGSKA (reference sequence). The CDR3 bases that were read are TGCAGTGCCGAAAACAGGGGGCCGCCAGATTCTGGAAACACC. Residues: CSAENRGPPDSGNT. In full, the CDR3 reads CSAENRGPPDSGNTIYF.

This clone turned up a few times. The CDR3 goes on 3 residues after the read ends, and that part is filled in from the germline J gene. This chain connects TRBV20-1 to TRBJ1-6; perhaps TRBD1 as D (5 bases). This CDR3 region has 15 residues. V shed 3 bases and J shed 4 bases, with 13 bases lying between them. In germline, CDR1 is DFQATT, CDR2 SNEGSKA (reference sequence). This CDR3 reads CSASGSTGYNSPLHF. The CDR3 bases that were read are TGCAGTGCTAGCGGCTCTACAGGTTATAATTCACCC.

About this clone itself: Read coverage stops 3 residues before the CDR3 terminus; the germline J gene supplies the remainder. V gene TRBV19 combines with J gene TRBJ2-3, with 7 positions matching TRBD2. CDR1 and CDR2 from the germline V gene are LNHDA and SQIVND (reference sequence). The CDR3 length is 13 residues. CDR3 protein: CASRSGGSQPQYF. The CDR3 bases that were read are TGTGCCAGTCGCTCGGGGGGTTCACAGCCG.

The sample holds many counts of this clone. The read ends 3 residues shy of where the CDR3 ends; the end is completed using the germline J gene. The chain has TRBV18 and TRBJ2-5, with 9 bases lining up with TRBD1. With 6 bases clipped from V and 1 base from J, the junction kept 6 bases outside the gene matches. From germline, CDR1 is KGHSH and CDR2 LQKENI. The CDR3 runs 15 residues. The CDR3 protein is CASSLGQGSQETQYF. The CDR3 bases that were read are TGTGCCAGCTCCTTGGGACAGGGCTCCCAAGAGACC.

This clone came up many times. The observed sequence ends 3 residues before the CDR3 terminus, with the missing tail filled in from the germline J gene. The genes are TRBV20-1 and TRBJ2-1; no reliable D call. V gave up 1 base and J gave up 6 bases, with 7 bases separating them. CDR3 size: 12 residues. The germline CDR1 and CDR2 sequences are DFQATT and SNEGSKA (reference sequence). The part of the CDR3 DNA that was read is TGCAGTGCTAGAGCGGTACTCAATGAG. Its translation: CSARAVLNE. The CDR3 as a whole reads CSARAVLNEQFF.

This clone was detected many times. Read data end 3 residues before the CDR3 end; the end is taken from the germline J gene. J is TRBJ2-1 and V is TRBV27, with 9 bases matching TRBD1. This CDR3 comprises 12 residues. In germline, CDR1 is MNHEY, CDR2 SMNVEV (reference sequence). After removal of 7 bases from V and 8 bases from J, the junction contained 3 bases not matched to a gene. The CDR3 bases that were read are TGTGCCAGCAAGACAGGGGGACATGAG. Its translation: CASKTGGHE. The whole CDR3 is CASKTGGHEQFF.

Of note for this clone: The read falls 3 residues short of the CDR3 end, and the missing part is taken from the germline J gene. This chain links TRBV6-2 or TRBV6-3 with TRBJ1-2; perhaps TRBD1 as D (6 bases). The CDR3 loop spans 13 amino acids. Germline-derived CDR1 and CDR2 are MNHEY and SVGEGT. The CDR3 loop is CASTRTATYDYTF. The covered CDR3 bases are TGTGCCAGCACCAGGACAGCTACCTACGAC.

This clone was counted at least ten times. CDR3 amino acids: CASSYQTVSTDTQYF. CDR3 bases read: TGTGCCAGCAGCTACCAGACAGTCAGCACAGATACG. This chain links TRBV7-8 with TRBJ2-3; D possibly corresponds to TRBD1 (5 bases). The read ends 3 residues shy of where the CDR3 ends; the end is completed using the germline J gene. This CDR3 has 15 residues. From germline, CDR1 is SGHVS and CDR2 FQNEAQ. V was trimmed by 4 bases and J by 0 bases, leaving 11 bases between them.

This clone was detected a few times. The CDR3 end is not reached by the read, which stops 3 residues before it; the germline J gene fills it in. The chain has TRBV7-9 and TRBJ1-1; D is undetermined. V lost 5 bases and J 5 bases, leaving 15 bases between the germline ends. The CDR3 is 14 residues long. CDR1 and CDR2 from the germline V gene are SEHNR and FQNEAQ (reference sequence). This chain's CDR3 is CASSPQSVRTEAFF. Partial CDR3 DNA: TGTGCCAGCAGCCCGCAGAGTGTGAGGACTGAA.

This clone was recorded at least ten times. CDR3 region: CAINRQGANYGYTF. The part of the CDR3 DNA that was read is TGTGCCATCAACCGGCAGGGGGCTAACTATGGC. The chain employs TRBV10-3 and TRBJ1-2, with TRBD1 matching over 7 bases. The CDR3 end is not reached by the read, which stops 3 residues before it; the germline J gene fills it in. V was clipped by 7 bases and J by 0 bases; unmatched bases: 5. CDR1 and CDR2 (germline): ENHRY, SYGVKD. This CDR3 contains 14 residues.

At least ten counts were recorded for this clone. The CDR3 spells CSARGTGGEETQYF. The CDR3 DNA, read in part, is TGCAGTGCTAGAGGGACAGGGGGAGAAGAGACC. The J gene is TRBJ2-5, the V gene TRBV20-1, with 10 bases that match TRBD1. The CDR3 end is not reached by the read, which stops 3 residues before it; the germline J gene fills it in. Trimming cost V 1 base and J 3 bases; bases outside gene matches: 2. The length of the CDR3 is 14 residues. Germline V gives CDR1 DFQATT, CDR2 SNEGSKA (reference sequence).

In its sample, this clone was seen many times. The read falls 3 residues short of the CDR3 end, and the missing part is taken from the germline J gene. The chain employs TRBV20-1 and TRBJ2-1; D remains ambiguous. There are 14 residues in the CDR3. The V gene lost 6 bases and the J gene lost 0 bases, with 12 bases spanning the gap. Germline V gives CDR1 DFQATT, CDR2 SNEGSKA (reference sequence). Incomplete CDR3 DNA: TGCAGTGCCAACCGAGCGACCTCCTACAATGAG. Residues: CSANRATSYNE. The full CDR3 reads CSANRATSYNEQFF.

Points on this clone: The read ends 3 residues shy of where the CDR3 ends; the end is completed using the germline J gene. The chain couples TRBV5-1 to TRBJ2-7; TRBD1 agrees at 7 bases. CDR1 and CDR2 from the germline V gene are SGHRS and YFSETQ. V lost 1 base to trimming and J lost 6 bases; unmatched junction nucleotides: 4. This CDR3 has 13 amino acids. The CDR3 protein is CASSLTGEVEQYF. The CDR3 DNA, read in part, is TGCGCCAGCAGCTTGACAGGGGAAGTCGAG. Complete variable domain (other parts from reference TRBV5-1 and TRBJ2-7): KAGVTQTPRYLIKTRGQQVTLSCSPISGHRSVSWYQQTPGQGLQFLFEYFSETQRNKGNFPGRFSGRQFSNSRSEMNVSTLELGDSALYLCASSLTGEVEQYFGPGTRLTVT.

This clone was counted at least ten times. The DNA ends 3 residues before the CDR3 does, and the rest of the CDR3 is filled in from the germline J gene. V gene TRBV30 combines with J gene TRBJ1-3; 8 bases map to TRBD1. This CDR3 spans 15 amino acids. The J segment lost 0 bases and the V segment lost 7 bases, leaving 8 bases of the junction unmatched. CDR1 GTSNPN and CDR2 SVGIG come from the germline V gene (reference sequence). The part of the CDR3 DNA that was read is TGTGCCTCCGAGACAGGGGCCGTCTCTGGAAACACC. Its protein is CASETGAVSGNT. The entire CDR3 reads CASETGAVSGNTIYF.

Many counts were recorded for this clone. The read ends 3 residues shy of where the CDR3 ends; the end is completed using the germline J gene. The chain carries TRBV2 and TRBJ2-2; unclear D gene. The CDR3 contains 13 residues. Germline V CDR1 and CDR2: SNHLY, FYNNEI. The V gene lost 8 bases and the J gene lost 5 bases, with 12 bases spanning the gap. The CDR3 here is CASLIEATGELFF. The part of the CDR3 DNA that was read is TGTGCCAGCTTGATCGAGGCAACCGGGGAG.

This clone was detected ten times or more. The read ends 3 residues shy of where the CDR3 ends; the end is completed using the germline J gene. The rearrangement links TRBV2 to TRBJ1-5; 11 nucleotides agree with TRBD1. CDR1 is SNHLY, CDR2 FYNNEI, per germline. With V trimmed by 6 bases and J by 0 bases, 10 bases remained unmatched. The CDR3 sequence is 18 residues long. The CDR3 DNA, read in part, is TGTGCCAGCAGGGGCCCGGGACAGGGGGATTATAGCAATCAGCCC. Encoded protein: CASRGPGQGDYSNQP. From start to end, the CDR3 is CASRGPGQGDYSNQPQHF.

This clone was counted ten times or more. The read stops 3 residues short of the end of the CDR3; the missing end is completed from the germline J gene. The chain is built from TRBV2 and TRBJ1-5; no reliable D call. Trimming stripped 4 bases from V and 0 bases from J, with 7 bases between. This CDR3 contains 14 residues. Germline V gene data show CDR1 as SNHLY and CDR2 as FYNNEI. CDR3 DNA, as far as it was read: TGTGCCAGCAGTGCAAGCTATAGCAATCAGCCC. It encodes CASSASYSNQP. The CDR3, in full, reads CASSASYSNQPQHF.

This clone came up many times. The read finishes 3 residues shy of the CDR3 end, and the germline J gene is used to complete it. The chain uses TRBV20-1 and TRBJ1-2; the match to TRBD1 covers 9 bases. Germline V gene data show CDR1 as DFQATT and CDR2 as SNEGSKA (reference sequence). This CDR3 has 14 amino acids. Trimming removed 3 bases from V and 3 bases from J; junction bases left unmatched: 5. Incomplete CDR3 DNA: TGCAGTGCTAGCAGGACAGGGGCCTACTATGGC. Residues: CSASRTGAYYG. The whole CDR3 sequence reads CSASRTGAYYGYTF.

This clone showed up just a few times. Sequencing ends 3 residues short of the CDR3 end; the germline J gene provides the rest. The chain recombines TRBV19 with TRBJ1-5; D is perhaps TRBD1 (6 bases). This CDR3 region has 15 residues. Germline V gene lookup returns CDR1 LNHDA and CDR2 SQIVND (reference sequence). V lost 7 bases, J lost 4 bases, and 17 bases lay in between. CDR3 amino acids: CASNLRGEANQPQHF. Partial CDR3 DNA: TGTGCCAGTAACCTCAGGGGAGAGGCAAATCAGCCC.

This clone was detected only a few times. The chain's CDR3 is CAISDADRDSEQYF. CDR3 bases read: TGTGCCATCAGTGACGCGGACAGGGACAGCGAG. The chain employs TRBV10-3 and TRBJ2-7; 8 bases map to TRBD1. The read gets to within 3 residues of the CDR3 end, and the germline J gene fills in the rest. Germline V CDR1 and CDR2: ENHRY, SYGVKD. This CDR3 is built from 14 residues. Trimming cost V 3 bases and J 6 bases; bases outside gene matches: 7.

This clone was seen repeatedly, ten times or more. The CDR3 extends 3 residues past the end of the read, so its final part is completed from the germline J gene. This chain joins TRBV30 and TRBJ2-1; D unresolved. Germline V gene sequence: CDR1 GTSNPN, CDR2 SVGIG (reference sequence). The CDR3 length is 15 residues. V was shortened by 0 bases and J by 0 bases, with 9 bases between the two germline ends. CDR3: CAWSVSGGSYNEQFF. The CDR3 DNA, read in part, is TGTGCCTGGAGTGTAAGTGGCGGCTCCTACAATGAG.